Detailed here is one T cell receptor (beta chain). Antigen: not known. Amplification used 60 Vbeta primers and 13 Jbeta primers. Produced via immunoSEQ multiplex PCR; TCRdb's table is partial and in-frame only. The table includes 150,000 to 200,000 clones, around 77% detected once. The V gene's germline CDR1 is MGHDK and CDR2 SYGVNS. The CDR3 length is 16 residues. The V segment lost 5 bases and the J segment 4 bases; nucleotides outside the gene matches: 13. The sample comes from a study of cytomegalovirus exposure and HLA in healthy donors. Turning to the study itself: About 77 million unique TCRs from HLA-typed donors made up an early data release.

Notes on the study in general: Earlier findings revealed that most TCR beta V segments proved productive either about 87% or about 30% of the time.

This clonotype was obtained from a woman under 40 in good health and CMV-seronegative. Input material: PBMCs. J is TRBJ2-7 and V is TRBV25-1, with 8 bases identical to TRBD1. The CDR3, as DNA: TGTGCCAGCAGTCCTCGTGGGGCAGGGGGCACTTACGAGCAGTACTTC. The encoded protein is CASSPRGAGGTYEQYF.